These 17 T cell receptor beta chains originate from one sample sequenced in a study of spatial heterogeneity in lung cancer. No antigens are known for them. TCRdb redid the calling of the 5' RACE reads with MiXCR, one entry per CDR3 protein. The sample has 1,200 to 1,500 distinct CDR3 sequences; roughly 14% are singletons. Time point in this sample: sample taken at primary tumor resection. Study-level points and caveats: It was found that expanded intratumoral alpha and beta TCR counts tracked tumor mutation counts.

The sequencing here drew on lung tumor tissue, taken at surgery. The receptors originated from a male donor with early-stage non-small cell lung cancer.

A note on this clonotype: This beta chain lies outside the target of a library built for alpha chains; its clone size means little. The V and J genes are TRBV19 and TRBJ2-1; 11 bases agree with TRBD2. Germline V CDR1 and CDR2: LNHDA, SQIVND (reference sequence). The CDR3 consists of 12 residues. The V segment lost 8 bases and the J segment 9 bases; nucleotides outside the gene matches: 3. For the CDR3, the DNA is TGTGCCAGTGGAACTAGCGGGGGTGAGCAGTTCTTC. Translation gives CASGTSGGEQFF.

By sample fraction, this clonotype is medium-sized. With the library built for alpha chains, this beta chain is off target and its frequency is not meaningful. This chain links TRBV5-4 with TRBJ2-1; 10 bases match TRBD1. The germline CDR1 and CDR2 sequences are SGHNT and YYREEE (reference sequence). J was trimmed by 8 bases and V by 0 bases; bases with no gene match: 5. The CDR3 sequence is 15 residues long. The CDR3 bases are TGTGCCAGCAGCTTGGGACAGGGGGCAAAAGATGAGCAGTTCTTC. Encoded protein: CASSLGQGAKDEQFF.

This clonotype is medium-sized (0.01 to 0.1%) by share. This beta chain came through as a stray read in a library set up for alpha chains, and its size says little. The chain carries TRBV28 and TRBJ1-5, with D uncertain. CDR1 is MDHEN, CDR2 SYDVKM, per germline. Trimming took off 1 base at V and 7 bases at J, with 8 bases between the two ends. This CDR3 spans 13 amino acids. The CDR3 protein is CASSLSHRQPQHF. Written as DNA, the CDR3 is TGTGCCAGCAGTTTATCCCATAGGCAGCCCCAGCATTTT.

This clonotype ranks as medium-sized. The library was prepared for alpha chains; this beta chain is a stray read, so its frequency means little. The chain uses TRBV27 and TRBJ1-1; the D gene is possibly TRBD1 (5 bases). Trimming removed 8 bases at V and 1 base at J, with 14 bases between. Germline-derived CDR1 and CDR2 are MNHEY and SMNVEV (reference sequence). The length of the CDR3 is 14 residues. The CDR3: CASGRALWNTEAFF. CDR3 nucleotides: TGTGCCAGCGGCAGGGCATTGTGGAACACTGAAGCTTTCTTT.

On this clonotype: Within a library made for alpha chains, this beta chain is off target, and its count is uninformative. This chain links TRBV3-1 with TRBJ2-3, with unresolved D. Germline V gene data show CDR1 as LGHDT and CDR2 as YNNKEL (reference sequence). The CDR3 is 15 residues long. V dropped 1 base and J dropped 2 bases, with 10 bases sitting between them. The CDR3 loop is CASSQVAGFTDTQYF. The CDR3 DNA is TGTGCCAGCAGCCAAGTGGCTGGTTTCACAGATACGCAGTATTTT.

In its sample, this clonotype is medium-sized. This beta chain represents an off-target read in a library built for alpha chains; its size is of limited meaning. The chain carries TRBV4-3 and TRBJ2-7; D may be TRBD1 (6 bases). Per germline, CDR1 LGHNA and CDR2 YSLEER. This CDR3 region has 16 residues. Trimming cost V 0 bases and J 0 bases, with 12 bases left between them. CDR3 sequence reads: CASSQDATGISYEQYF. CDR3 sequence (DNA): TGCGCCAGCAGCCAAGATGCGACAGGCATCTCCTACGAGCAGTACTTC.

Concerning this clonotype itself: This beta chain is an off-target read within a library intended for alpha chains, so its frequency means little. V usage is TRBV28 and J usage is TRBJ1-2; TRBD1 might be the D (5 bases). The V end lost 2 bases, the J end lost 0 bases, and 10 bases lay between the germline ends. Germline CDR1 MDHEN, CDR2 SYDVKM. This CDR3 contains 15 residues. The CDR3 region has the DNA TGTGCCAGCAGTTTAAATCAGGGCGCTAACTATGGCTACACCTTC. Translation gives CASSLNQGANYGYTF.

As for this clonotype: Little can be read into the size of this beta chain, an off-target read in a library designed for alpha chains. This chain links TRBV6-5 with TRBJ2-7; 10 bases match TRBD1. The CDR3 has 14 amino acids. Germline V CDR1 and CDR2: MNHEY, SVGAGI. V shed 5 bases and J 3 bases; nucleotides not matched to a gene: 4. Here the CDR3 DNA reads TGTGCCAGCAGTCTGCGGGACAGGGGCTACGAGCAGTACTTC. Translating it yields CASSLRDRGYEQYF.

By sample fraction, this clonotype is medium-sized. This beta chain is an unintended read in a library built for alpha chains; its size means little. The J gene is TRBJ2-7, the V gene TRBV7-9, with a weak D call TRBD2 (6 bases). The CDR3 sequence is 14 residues long. Trimming shortened V by 3 bases and J by 3 bases, and 12 bases separated the two germline ends. Germline loops: CDR1 SEHNR, CDR2 FQNEAQ (reference sequence). CDR3 nucleotides: TGTGCCAGCAGCTTTTGGGGGGACGGCTACGAGCAGTACTTC. Translated, it gives CASSFWGDGYEQYF.

A note on this clonotype: A library prepared for alpha chains yielded this beta chain as an off-target read; its size is of little meaning. The genes are TRBV18 and TRBJ2-5; no clear D. V lost 0 bases to trimming and J lost 0 bases, with 5 bases between them. The CDR3 totals 14 residues. Germline-derived CDR1 and CDR2 are KGHSH and LQKENI. As DNA, the CDR3 is TGTGCCAGCTCACCACCGAACAACCAAGAGACCCAGTACTTC. Its protein is CASSPPNNQETQYF.

By its share, this clonotype is large (0.1 to 1%). This beta chain was picked up by a library intended for alpha chains and is off target, so its count carries little meaning. The chain carries TRBV4-2 and TRBJ2-3, with a weak D call TRBD2 (5 bases). This CDR3 is built from 12 residues. Germline V CDR1 and CDR2: LGHNA, YNFKEQ. The V end lost 0 bases, the J end lost 8 bases, and 6 bases lay between the germline ends. The chain's CDR3 is CASSQDGVTQYF. The CDR3 DNA reads TGTGCCAGCAGCCAAGACGGGGTTACGCAGTATTTT.

This clonotype was counted a few times. The size of this beta chain means little, since it is a stray read in a library made for alpha chains. V is TRBV23-1 and J is TRBJ2-5, with D maybe TRBD1 (5 bases). TRBV23-1 is an open reading frame whose function is uncertain. The V gene lost 9 bases and the J gene lost 5 bases, with 16 bases spanning the gap. The CDR3 spans 13 residues. The CDR3 loop is CARDEGVWETQYF. The CDR3 nucleotides read TGCGCCAGAGATGAAGGGGTATGGGAGACCCAGTACTTC.

Regarding this clonotype: This beta chain turned up in a library designed for alpha chains; as an off-target read, its abundance says little. The V call is TRBV20-1, the J call TRBJ1-2; D unclear. This CDR3 is built from 10 residues. The germline CDR1 and CDR2 sequences are DFQATT and SNEGSKA (reference sequence). V was pared by 3 bases and J by 7 bases, with 6 bases between. CDR3 sequence (DNA): TGCAGTGCTAGCCCGGTTGGCTACACCTTC. This codes for CSASPVGYTF.

This clonotype is classed as large. The library was designed around alpha chains, so this beta chain is a stray read whose abundance carries little weight. The chain carries TRBV9 and TRBJ1-1, with a possible D match to TRBD1 (5 bases). Germline CDR1 reads SGDLS; CDR2 reads YYNGEE. V dropped 4 bases and J dropped 1 base, with 17 bases sitting between them. The length of the CDR3 is 16 residues. The CDR3 DNA is TGTGCCAGCAGCACGGGGGTGATCCGGGGGAACACTGAAGCTTTCTTT. Amino acid sequence: CASSTGVIRGNTEAFF.

A word on this clonotype: The junction departs from the called germline gene at one end, perhaps through a read error. Because this beta chain is a stray read in a library intended to capture alpha chains, its abundance should not be given much weight. For the CDR3, the DNA is TGCGCCAGCAGCCAAGATTATGAGAAGTTCTTC. It translates to CASSQDYEKFF. The chain joins TRBV4-1 to TRBJ2-1; D is unresolved. Germline V gives CDR1 MGHRA, CDR2 YSYEKL. The CDR3 runs to 11 residues.

By frequency in the sample, this clonotype is large. A library made for alpha chains picked up this beta chain off target, so its size means little. CDR3 protein: CASTIGSNQPQHF. The CDR3 DNA follows: TGTGCCAGTACCATCGGAAGCAATCAGCCCCAGCATTTT. This chain uses TRBV5-6 with TRBJ1-5; D gene ambiguous. CDR3 length: 13 amino acids. Germline CDR1 reads SGHDT; CDR2 reads YYEEEE. Trimming took off 8 bases at V and 1 base at J, with 10 bases between the two ends.

This clonotype is termed medium-sized (0.01 to 0.1%). In a library made to pick up alpha chains, this beta chain is a stray read with a size that means little. The V call is TRBV7-3, the J call TRBJ2-2; D is ambiguous. V was cut by 2 bases and J by 5 bases, with 3 bases left in between. The CDR3 has 12 residues. The V gene's germline CDR1 is SGHTA and CDR2 FQGTGA. CDR3 coding DNA: TGTGCCAGCAGCTTAGGGACCGGGGAGCTGTTTTTT. This translates into CASSLGTGELFF.